This passage covers 16 T cell receptor beta chains from one sample sequenced in a study of T cell responses to AZD1222 COVID-19 vaccine (dated by TCRdb to the early 2020s). This sample's time point label indicates: baseline before first vaccination. The library was produced with the immunoSEQ multiplex PCR assay. TCRdb's version of the immuneACCESS table is confined to in-frame rearrangements and falls short of the full clone set. An unresolved V gene accounts for under half of the shortfall where checked; the remainder is of unknown origin. For this sample the table gives 150,000 or so clones, of which 80% to 95% were detected only once. Approximately 4.7% of the sample is held by the ten biggest clonotypes. Sample: peripheral blood, taken on day 0 of AZD1222 vaccination. The receptor set was obtained from an adult in good health.

The genes are TRBV28 and TRBJ1-6; the D is unclear. Trimming shortened V by 1 base and J by 4 bases, and 8 bases separated the two germline ends. There are 15 residues in the CDR3. CDR1 is MDHEN and CDR2 is SYDVKM in the germline V gene. The CDR3 region is CASSLSGRYNSPLHF. CDR3 nucleotide sequence: TGTGCCAGCAGTTTATCGGGCAGATATAATTCACCCCTCCACTTT.

This chain links TRBV7-3 with TRBJ2-1; D possibly corresponds to TRBD2 (6 bases). Looked up from germline, CDR1 is SGHTA and CDR2 is FQGTGA. V lost 4 bases and J 0 bases, leaving 13 bases between the germline ends. This CDR3 has 16 amino acids. CDR3 region: CASSYRDSSSYNEQFF. CDR3 DNA sequence: TGTGCCAGCAGCTATAGGGACTCCAGCTCCTACAATGAGCAGTTCTTC.

The chain links TRBV28 to TRBJ2-7; D is unresolved. The CDR3 has 14 residues. Germline lookup yields CDR1 MDHEN and CDR2 SYDVKM. Trimming stripped 3 bases from V and 2 bases from J, with 11 bases between. The CDR3 protein is CASSFRGSPYEQYF. CDR3 nucleotide sequence: TGTGCCAGCAGTTTCCGCGGCAGTCCCTACGAGCAGTACTTC. Combining the CDR3 with reference TRBV28 and TRBJ2-7 gives the whole variable domain DVKVTQSSRYLVKRTGEKVFLECVQDMDHENMFWYRQDPGLGLRLIYFSYDVKMKEKGDIPEGYSVSREKKERFSLILESASTNQTSMYLCASSFRGSPYEQYFGPGTRLTVT.

This chain connects TRBV7-2 to TRBJ2-7; D not certain. Germline assignment: CDR1 SGHTA and CDR2 FQGNSA. The CDR3 runs to 8 residues. CDR3 in amino acids: CADHEQYF. The DNA of the CDR3 is TGTGCTGACCACGAGCAGTACTTC.

The rearrangement joins TRBV19 to TRBJ1-2; no definite D call. The V gene's germline CDR1 is LNHDA and CDR2 SQIVND (reference sequence). Trimming left V 6 bases short and J 6 bases short, with 14 bases between. The CDR3 spans 13 residues. The CDR3: CASSSTILDGYTF. The CDR3 DNA reads as TGTGCCAGTAGCTCGACGATATTGGATGGCTACACCTTC.

The chain couples TRBV18 to TRBJ2-1, with D unresolved. The ends were cut back, 0 bases at V and 7 bases at J, with 13 bases in the middle. Germline V CDR1 and CDR2: KGHSH, LQKENI. The CDR3 consists of 15 residues. CDR3 loop: CASSPPRGQENEQFF. The CDR3 nucleotides read TGTGCCAGCTCACCACCTAGAGGTCAGGAGAATGAGCAGTTCTTC.

This clone has a handful of counts. The chain has TRBV6-6 and TRBJ2-1; the match to TRBD2 covers 7 bases. The CDR3 length is 15 residues. Germline lookup yields CDR1 MNHNY and CDR2 SVGAGI (reference sequence). V lost 10 bases and J lost 2; bases outside the gene matches: 11. CDR3 DNA: TGTGCCACCGGTGGGGGGAGCGGGGCCTACAATGAGCAGTTCTTC. Translation: CATGGGSGAYNEQFF.

V usage is TRBV7-2 and J usage is TRBJ2-1; TRBD2 agrees at 7 bases. This CDR3 has 15 amino acids. The germline CDR1 and CDR2 sequences are SGHTA and FQGNSA. The junction had 12 bases not matched to a gene; V was cut back by 4 bases and J by 9 bases. Written as DNA, the CDR3 is TGTGCCAGCAGCTCCCACAGTGGGCCGGGGGGTGAGCAGTTCTTC. This sequence encodes CASSSHSGPGGEQFF.

This chain uses TRBV6-5 with TRBJ1-5, with D uncertain. The CDR3 sequence is 14 residues long. Germline assignment: CDR1 MNHEY and CDR2 SVGAGI. Trimming pared 5 bases from V and 0 bases from J, leaving 8 bases between. The CDR3 DNA sequence: TGTGCCAGCAGTCTCAGAGATAGCAATCAGCCCCAGCATTTT. This translates into CASSLRDSNQPQHF.

This clone was counted once. V usage is TRBV29-1 and J usage is TRBJ2-5; unclear D gene. V shed 4 bases and J shed 5 bases, with 11 bases lying between them. CDR1 and CDR2 from the germline V gene are SQVTM and ANQGSEA. The CDR3 runs 12 residues. Written as DNA, the CDR3 is TGCAGCGTTGGGTCTCGAAGGGAGACCCAGTACTTC. Its protein is CSVGSRRETQYF.

The rearrangement joins TRBV5-1 to TRBJ2-2; perhaps TRBD2 as D (5 bases). The V end was cut by 4 bases, the J end by 5 bases, with 15 bases between. Per germline, CDR1 SGHRS and CDR2 YFSETQ. This CDR3 comprises 15 residues. The CDR3 protein is CASSAGISGTGELFF. The DNA of the CDR3 is TGCGCCAGCAGCGCCGGGATTTCGGGTACCGGGGAGCTGTTTTTT.

V and J are TRBV6-5 and TRBJ2-7; 8 bases match TRBD2. CDR1 is MNHEY and CDR2 is SVGAGI in the germline V gene. This CDR3 is built from 14 residues. V was clipped by 0 bases and J by 3 bases; unmatched bases: 1. Here the CDR3 reads CASSYSSGDYEQYF. CDR3 nucleotides: TGTGCCAGCAGTTACTCTAGCGGGGACTACGAGCAGTACTTC.

The rearrangement joins TRBV24-1 to TRBJ1-1; possible D gene TRBD1, 5 bases. This CDR3 is 13 amino acids long. With 3 bases removed from V and 6 bases from J, the gap between germline ends came to 10 bases. Per the germline V gene, CDR1 is KGHDR and CDR2 is SFDVKD. DNA of the CDR3: TGTGCCACCAGTGATCCCGGGACGGCTGAAGCTTTCTTT. It is translated as CATSDPGTAEAFF.

This chain links TRBV5-4 with TRBJ1-1; no reliable D call. This CDR3 is 14 amino acids long. Germline CDR1 reads SGHNT; CDR2 reads YYREEE (reference sequence). The V gene lost 4 bases and the J gene lost 1 base, with 11 bases spanning the gap. The CDR3 DNA reads TGTGCCAGCAGCCCTGGACGCGGGAACACTGAAGCTTTCTTT. Translated: CASSPGRGNTEAFF.

The rearrangement links TRBV7-9 to TRBJ1-5; the D is unclear. The CDR3 sequence is 16 residues long. Germline CDR1 and CDR2: SEHNR and FQNEAQ (reference sequence). V was cut by 2 bases and J by 7 bases, with 18 bases left in between. The CDR3 reads CASSLWSETFSQPQHF. CDR3 coding DNA: TGTGCCAGCAGCTTATGGTCAGAGACATTCAGCCAGCCCCAGCATTTT.

V gene TRBV5-1 combines with J gene TRBJ1-1; TRBD1 matches at 7 bases. CDR1 is SGHRS and CDR2 is YFSETQ in the germline V gene. There are 13 residues in the CDR3. The junction had 5 bases not matched to a gene; V was cut back by 3 bases and J by 6 bases. The CDR3 here is CASSSEGASEAFF. The CDR3 nucleotides read TGCGCCAGCAGCTCCGAGGGGGCCTCTGAAGCTTTCTTT. The full variable domain, its missing parts supplied by reference TRBV5-1 and TRBJ1-1, is KAGVTQTPRYLIKTRGQQVTLSCSPISGHRSVSWYQQTPGQGLQFLFEYFSETQRNKGNFPGRFSGRQFSNSRSEMNVSTLELGDSALYLCASSSEGASEAFFGQGTRLTVV.